What follows are 27 T cell receptor beta chains derived from one specimen sequenced in a study of shared clonotypes between healthy human individuals. Assay used: immunoSEQ multiplex PCR; TCRdb lists only in-frame clones, some missing. The sample contains about 1.1 million clones, roughly 74% of which appear only once. Sequencing was done on a sample of memory CD4+ T cells from PBMCs. Subset meaning: CD45RA-negative fraction. These receptors were obtained from a man between 18 and 29 years old in good health. Some clones in this sample may be carry-over from other donors' samples.

This clone was seen many times. The V gene is TRBV2, the J gene TRBJ1-2, with 7 bases aligning to TRBD1. J was trimmed by 1 base and V by 8 bases; bases with no gene match: 4. CDR3 length equals 13 residues. The germline gives CDR1 SNHLY, CDR2 FYNNEI. The DNA for the CDR3 is TGTGCCAGCTCTGGGACAGTTAACTATGGCTACACCTTC. Encoded protein: CASSGTVNYGYTF.

The chain carries TRBV28 and TRBJ1-1, with D tentatively TRBD1 (5 bases). Trimming stripped 6 bases from V and 5 bases from J, with 16 bases between. The germline V gene has CDR1 MDHEN and CDR2 SYDVKM. The CDR3 has 14 residues. The CDR3 is CASSGTAGGTEAFF. The CDR3 coding sequence is TGTGCCAGCAGCGGGACCGCCGGGGGAACTGAAGCTTTCTTT.

The chain employs TRBV2 and TRBJ2-6, with 7 bases lining up with TRBD1. V dropped 0 bases and J dropped 7; count of bases not matched to a gene: 12. In germline, CDR1 is SNHLY, CDR2 FYNNEI. The CDR3 loop spans 18 amino acids. CDR3 residues: CASSEALLIRGLANVLTF. The CDR3 bases are TGTGCCAGCAGTGAAGCGCTTCTCATAAGGGGGCTCGCCAACGTCCTGACTTTC.

The J gene is TRBJ2-7, the V gene TRBV30; no clear D gene. Trimming left V 5 bases short and J 5 bases short, with 13 bases between. Germline loops: CDR1 GTSNPN, CDR2 SVGIG (reference sequence). This CDR3 contains 12 residues. The CDR3 spells CAWGARTDEQYF. The CDR3 DNA is TGTGCCTGGGGAGCTCGTACCGACGAGCAGTACTTC. Full variable domain (outside the CDR3, taken from reference TRBV30 and TRBJ2-7): SQTIHQWPATLVQPVGSPLSLECTVEGTSNPNLYWYRQAAGRGLQLLFYSVGIGQISSEVPQNLSASRPQDRQFILSSKKLLLSDSGFYLCAWGARTDEQYFGPGTRLTVT.

The V and J genes are TRBV5-1 and TRBJ2-5, with 7 bases matching TRBD2. V dropped 4 bases and J dropped 4; count of bases not matched to a gene: 19. Germline assignment: CDR1 SGHRS and CDR2 YFSETQ. CDR3 length: 18 residues. CDR3 amino acids: CASSLRRSGTEYVETQYF. CDR3 sequence (DNA): TGCGCCAGCAGCCTGCGACGAAGCGGGACTGAGTATGTAGAGACCCAGTACTTC.

The chain employs TRBV7-8 and TRBJ1-2, with 10 bases identical to TRBD1. From germline, CDR1 is SGHVS and CDR2 FQNEAQ. The V gene end was trimmed by 1 base and the J gene end by 7 bases; junction bases not matched to a gene: 6. This CDR3 has 15 residues. CDR3 in amino acids: CASSLGQGAIFGYTF. CDR3 nucleotide sequence: TGTGCCAGCAGCTTAGGACAGGGGGCTATCTTTGGCTACACCTTC.

This chain joins TRBV21-1 and TRBJ2-5; the table assigns TRBD2, which was not confirmed against the DNA. TRBV21-1 is a pseudogene locus. This CDR3 contains 17 residues. The CDR3 loop reads CASSKALGGRARETQYF. The DNA of the CDR3 is TGTGCCAGCAGCAAAGCGCTTGGCGGGAGGGCCCGGGAGACCCAGTACTTC.

The chain joins TRBV10-3 to TRBJ2-3, with 10 bases identical to TRBD2. Per the germline V gene, CDR1 is ENHRY and CDR2 is SYGVKD. This CDR3 has 15 residues. V shed 2 bases, J shed 2 bases, and the junction held 1 base outside the gene matches. This CDR3 reads CAISETSGTTDTQYF. As DNA, the CDR3 is TGTGCCATCAGTGAGACTAGCGGGACCACAGATACGCAGTATTTT.

V is TRBV7-2 and J is TRBJ1-4; unclear D gene. The CDR3 spans 14 residues. From germline, CDR1 is SGHTA and CDR2 FQGNSA. Trimming shortened V by 0 bases and J by 8 bases, and 10 bases separated the two germline ends. CDR3 sequence: CASSLAGFREKLFF. The CDR3 DNA sequence: TGTGCCAGCAGCTTAGCTGGTTTCAGGGAAAAACTGTTTTTT.

The chain uses TRBV14 and TRBJ2-7; perhaps TRBD1 as D (5 bases). From germline, CDR1 is SGHDN and CDR2 FVKESK. V was shortened by 4 bases and J by 5 bases, with 18 bases between the two germline ends. The CDR3 totals 15 residues. The CDR3 loop reads CASSRGRLGENEQYF. The CDR3 DNA reads TGTGCCAGCAGCCGGGGCAGGTTGGGTGAAAACGAGCAGTACTTC.

The gene calls are TRBV14 and TRBJ1-2, with D unclear. V was cut by 3 bases and J by 2 bases, with 7 bases left in between. This CDR3 contains 13 residues. Germline V gene data show CDR1 as SGHDN and CDR2 as FVKESK. DNA for the CDR3: TGTGCCAGCAGCCAGACGGTAAACTATGGCTACACCTTC. Translation gives CASSQTVNYGYTF.

This chain uses TRBV5-1 with TRBJ2-2, with D perhaps TRBD1 (6 bases). Germline lookup yields CDR1 SGHRS and CDR2 YFSETQ. The CDR3 length is 16 residues. Trimming left V 7 bases short and J 0 bases short, with 16 bases between. The DNA of the CDR3 is TGCGCCAGCCGAAGGTTGGGGGCCGCGAACACCGGGGAGCTGTTTTTT. Translated: CASRRLGAANTGELFF.

This clone was counted a few times. This rearrangement joins TRBV7-9 to TRBJ2-5; D ambiguous. Germline V gives CDR1 SEHNR, CDR2 FQNEAQ (reference sequence). Deletions cut 8 bases from V and 2 bases from J, with 9 bases between. The CDR3 sequence is 12 residues long. CDR3 sequence: CASYRHQETQYF. CDR3 DNA: TGTGCCAGCTATCGTCATCAAGAGACCCAGTACTTC. Complete variable domain (other parts from reference TRBV7-9 and TRBJ2-5): DTGVSQNPRHKITKRGQNVTFRCDPISEHNRLYWYRQTLGQGPEFLTYFQNEAQLEKSRLLSDRFSAERPKGSFSTLEIQRTEQGDSAMYLCASYRHQETQYFGPGTRLLVL.

This rearrangement joins TRBV2 to TRBJ2-7; no definite D call. Trimming cost V 4 bases and J 3 bases, with 10 bases left between them. The CDR3 is made up of 13 amino acids. Germline CDR1 SNHLY, CDR2 FYNNEI. The CDR3 reads CASSVLRNYEQYF. Here the CDR3 DNA reads TGTGCCAGCAGTGTGCTCCGGAACTACGAGCAGTACTTC.

The V gene is TRBV5-1, the J gene TRBJ2-7; D might be TRBD1 (5 bases). The CDR3 has 14 residues. Per germline, CDR1 SGHRS and CDR2 YFSETQ. Trimming stripped 0 bases from V and 4 bases from J, with 11 bases between. The CDR3 reads CASSLGQPTYEQYF. As DNA, the CDR3 is TGCGCCAGCAGCTTGGGACAGCCTACTTACGAGCAGTACTTC.

V usage is TRBV5-1 and J usage is TRBJ2-7; D gene ambiguous. Germline V lookup: CDR1 SGHRS, CDR2 YFSETQ. The CDR3 sequence is 14 residues long. V was shortened by 4 bases and J by 6 bases, with 17 bases between the two germline ends. Written as DNA, the CDR3 is TGCGCCAGCAGCGCGAACACACTTAAGGGCGAGCAGTACTTC. It is translated as CASSANTLKGEQYF.

This clone was seen a handful of times. The chain recombines TRBV7-2 with TRBJ2-7; 11 nucleotides agree with TRBD2. The CDR3 runs to 16 residues. Germline V gene data show CDR1 as SGHTA and CDR2 as FQGNSA. V shed 4 bases, J shed 0 bases, and the junction held 5 bases outside the gene matches. CDR3 residues: CASSWLAGGSSYEQYF. The CDR3 DNA follows: TGTGCCAGCAGCTGGCTAGCGGGAGGAAGCTCCTACGAGCAGTACTTC.

This clone was counted a single time. Other DNA sequences from this sample encode an identical CDR3 as well. The gene calls are TRBV5-1 and TRBJ2-1; 9 bases line up with TRBD1. Germline values: CDR1 SGHRS, CDR2 YFSETQ. The CDR3 runs to 13 residues. Trimming at V came to 2 bases and at J to 7 bases, leaving 1 base not matched to a gene. This CDR3 reads CASSFDRGNEQFF. For the CDR3, the DNA is TGCGCCAGCAGCTTCGACAGGGGGAATGAGCAGTTCTTC.

This clone was seen only a few times. V and J are TRBV4-2 and TRBJ1-4; 8 bases match TRBD1. V dropped 2 bases and J dropped 3; count of bases not matched to a gene: 2. Germline CDR1 LGHNA, CDR2 YNFKEQ. There are 15 residues in the CDR3. The CDR3 nucleotides are TGTGCCAGCAGCCAACAGGGGGCGGCTAATGAAAAACTGTTTTTT. It is translated as CASSQQGAANEKLFF.

The V gene is TRBV18, the J gene TRBJ2-7; 7 bases fit TRBD1. With V trimmed by 2 bases and J by 6 bases, 4 bases remained unmatched. The CDR3 covers 13 residues. Germline V CDR1 and CDR2: KGHSH, LQKENI. CDR3 loop: CASSPRGGAEQYF. In DNA, the CDR3 is TGTGCCAGCTCACCAAGAGGGGGCGCCGAGCAGTACTTC.

V usage is TRBV6-5 and J usage is TRBJ2-1, with 7 nucleotides matching TRBD1. The length of the CDR3 is 12 residues. V lost 4 bases, J lost 9 bases, and 3 bases stayed unmatched. The germline V gene encodes CDR1 MNHEY and CDR2 SVGAGI. In nucleotides, the CDR3 is TGTGCCAGCAGTTTACAGGGGACTGAGCAGTTCTTC. Encoded protein: CASSLQGTEQFF.

The gene calls are TRBV7-3 and TRBJ1-2; D possibly corresponds to TRBD1 (6 bases). The length of the CDR3 is 14 residues. Trimming shortened V by 5 bases and J by 7 bases, and 17 bases separated the two germline ends. CDR1 SGHTA and CDR2 FQGTGA come from the germline V gene. The chain's CDR3 is CASSPRGQSGGYTF. The CDR3 region has the DNA TGTGCCAGCAGCCCTCGCGGACAGTCTGGTGGCTACACCTTC.

The CDR3 reads CATSREGAGGEQYF. CDR3 in DNA: TGTGCCACCAGCAGAGAGGGGGCCGGGGGCGAGCAGTACTTC. V is TRBV15 and J is TRBJ2-7, with D perhaps TRBD1 or TRBD2 (6 bases each). The CDR3 contains 14 residues. Germline lookup yields CDR1 LNHNV and CDR2 YYDKDF (reference sequence). V was clipped by 0 bases and J by 6 bases, with 12 bases between them.

This chain joins TRBV6-1 and TRBJ1-3; D not certain. The germline V gene encodes CDR1 MNHNS and CDR2 SASEGT. There are 13 residues in the CDR3. Trimming shortened V by 6 bases and J by 5 bases, and 11 bases separated the two germline ends. The CDR3 nucleotides are TGTGCCAGCAGCGGAGGGTTCCGAAACACCATATATTTT. Translating gives CASSGGFRNTIYF.

CDR3 amino acids: CATRRDRENEQYF. CDR3 sequence (DNA): TGTGCCACCAGACGGGACAGGGAGAACGAGCAGTACTTC. The rearrangement links TRBV2 to TRBJ2-7; TRBD1 agrees at 9 bases. V shed 10 bases and J 5 bases; nucleotides not matched to a gene: 9. Germline loops: CDR1 SNHLY, CDR2 FYNNEI. The CDR3 loop spans 13 amino acids.

The V and J genes are TRBV6-5 and TRBJ2-1; TRBD2 might be the D (6 bases). Trimming took 5 bases from V and 7 from J, leaving 18 bases between them. Germline V gene lookup returns CDR1 MNHEY and CDR2 SVGAGI. CDR3 length: 15 residues. The CDR3 DNA reads TGTGCCAGCAGTCAACCCGGGACTCTTGGGAATGAGCAGTTCTTC. Its translation: CASSQPGTLGNEQFF.

The genes are TRBV6-1 and TRBJ2-1; 10 bases align to TRBD2. With 7 bases clipped from V and 3 bases from J, the junction kept 3 bases outside the gene matches. The CDR3 extends over 14 amino acids. In germline, CDR1 is MNHNS, CDR2 SASEGT. The CDR3 loop is CASTASGGYNEQFF. For the CDR3, the DNA is TGTGCCAGCACGGCTAGCGGGGGCTACAATGAGCAGTTCTTC.